Sequencing of this T cell receptor (beta chain) was carried out in a study of CD8+ T cells in alopecia areata. Study results and limitations: Mice gave a clearer picture of TCR sharing than patients did, possibly for HLA-related reasons.

After isolation, RNA underwent reverse transcription to generate cDNA as the sequencing template. Sequencing used immunoSEQ multiplex PCR; TCRdb keeps in-frame clones, though not all of them. The sample lists 160,000 or so clones; about 53% were seen once. Collected material from alopecia areata patients comprised lesional scalp punch biopsies and peripheral blood. The germline gives CDR1 LGHNA, CDR2 YSLEER. The CDR3 is made up of 18 amino acids. V was pared by 0 bases and J by 5 bases, with 12 bases of the junction left unmatched. To note about this clone: Its antigen is unidentified.

The starting material was CD8+ T cells sorted from blood, obtained at week 0. This clonotype was obtained from a human donor with alopecia areata. V usage is TRBV4-3 and J usage is TRBJ1-4; 7 nucleotides align to TRBD1. CDR3 DNA: TGCGCCAGCAGCCAAGATTCCACATTGGGGACAGCAAATGAAAAACTGTTTTTT. Translated, it gives CASSQDSTLGTANEKLFF.